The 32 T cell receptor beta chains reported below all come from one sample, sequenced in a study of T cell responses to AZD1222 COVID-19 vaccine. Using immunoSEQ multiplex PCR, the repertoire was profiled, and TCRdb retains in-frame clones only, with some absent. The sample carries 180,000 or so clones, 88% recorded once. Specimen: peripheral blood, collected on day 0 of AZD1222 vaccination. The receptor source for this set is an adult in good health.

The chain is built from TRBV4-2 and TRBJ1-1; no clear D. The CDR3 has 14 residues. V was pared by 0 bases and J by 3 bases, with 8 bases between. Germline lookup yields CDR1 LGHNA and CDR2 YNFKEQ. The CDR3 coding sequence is TGTGCCAGCAGCCAAGATGCCCGGGACACTGAAGCTTTCTTT. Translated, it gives CASSQDARDTEAFF.

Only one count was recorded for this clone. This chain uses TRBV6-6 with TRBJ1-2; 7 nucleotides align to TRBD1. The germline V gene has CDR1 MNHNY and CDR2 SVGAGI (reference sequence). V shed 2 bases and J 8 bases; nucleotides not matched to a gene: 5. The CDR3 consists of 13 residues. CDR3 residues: CASSYPTGEGYTF. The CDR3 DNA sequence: TGTGCCAGCAGTTACCCTACAGGGGAAGGCTACACCTTC.

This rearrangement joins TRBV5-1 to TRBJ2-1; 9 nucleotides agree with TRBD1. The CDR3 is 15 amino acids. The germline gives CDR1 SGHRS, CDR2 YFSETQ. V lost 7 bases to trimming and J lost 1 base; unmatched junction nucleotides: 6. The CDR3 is CASCTGGESYNEQFF. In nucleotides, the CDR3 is TGCGCCAGCTGCACAGGGGGCGAATCCTACAATGAGCAGTTCTTC.

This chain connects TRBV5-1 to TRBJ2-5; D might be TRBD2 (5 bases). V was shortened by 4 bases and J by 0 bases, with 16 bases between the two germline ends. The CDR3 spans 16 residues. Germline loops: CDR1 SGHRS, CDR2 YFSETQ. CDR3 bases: TGCGCCAGCAGCCCCGGGGAGCGGCGGTACCAAGAGACCCAGTACTTC. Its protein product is CASSPGERRYQETQYF. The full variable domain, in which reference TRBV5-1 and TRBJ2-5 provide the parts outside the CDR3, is KAGVTQTPRYLIKTRGQQVTLSCSPISGHRSVSWYQQTPGQGLQFLFEYFSETQRNKGNFPGRFSGRQFSNSRSEMNVSTLELGDSALYLCASSPGERRYQETQYFGPGTRLLVL.

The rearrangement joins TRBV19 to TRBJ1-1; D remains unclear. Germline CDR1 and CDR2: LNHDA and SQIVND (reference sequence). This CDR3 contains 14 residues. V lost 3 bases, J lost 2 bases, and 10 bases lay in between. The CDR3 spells CASSIERFNTEAFF. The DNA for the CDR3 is TGTGCCAGTAGTATCGAGCGGTTTAACACTGAAGCTTTCTTT.

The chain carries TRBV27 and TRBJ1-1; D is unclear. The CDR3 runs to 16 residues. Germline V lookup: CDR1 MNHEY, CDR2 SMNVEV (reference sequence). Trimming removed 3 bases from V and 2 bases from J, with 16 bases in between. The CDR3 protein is CASSLSRRNPNTEAFF. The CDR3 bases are TGTGCCAGCAGTTTGTCCCGACGGAACCCTAACACTGAAGCTTTCTTT.

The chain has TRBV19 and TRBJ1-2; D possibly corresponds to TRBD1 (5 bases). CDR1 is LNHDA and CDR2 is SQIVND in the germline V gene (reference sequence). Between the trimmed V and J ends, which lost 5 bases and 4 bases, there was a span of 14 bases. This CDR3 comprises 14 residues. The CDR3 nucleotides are TGTGCCAGTAGTCCGCCGGGGACCGTCTATGGCTACACCTTC. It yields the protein CASSPPGTVYGYTF.

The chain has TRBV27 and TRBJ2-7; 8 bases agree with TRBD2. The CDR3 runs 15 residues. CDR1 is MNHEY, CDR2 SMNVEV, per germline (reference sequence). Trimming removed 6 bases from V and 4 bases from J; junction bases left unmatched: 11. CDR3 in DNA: TGTGCCAGCAGGGGTGCCGGGGGGGCCTCTTACGAGCAGTACTTC. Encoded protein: CASRGAGGASYEQYF.

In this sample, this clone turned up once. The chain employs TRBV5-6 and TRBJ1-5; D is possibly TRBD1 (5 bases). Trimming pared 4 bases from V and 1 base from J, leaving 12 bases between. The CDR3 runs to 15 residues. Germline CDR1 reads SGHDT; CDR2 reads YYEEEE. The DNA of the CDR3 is TGTGCCAGCAGCAAAAGTGGGGGAAGCAATCAGCCCCAGCATTTT. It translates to CASSKSGGSNQPQHF.

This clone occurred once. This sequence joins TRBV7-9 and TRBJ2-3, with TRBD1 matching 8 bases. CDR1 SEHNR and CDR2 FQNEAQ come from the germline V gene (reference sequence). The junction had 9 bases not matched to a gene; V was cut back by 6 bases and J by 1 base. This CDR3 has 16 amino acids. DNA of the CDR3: TGTGCCAGCAGGCTTTTCCCGGGACAGGGCACAGATACGCAGTATTTT. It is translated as CASRLFPGQGTDTQYF.

Here the CDR3 reads CASSVALVPPFGYTF. The DNA for the CDR3 is TGTGCCAGCAGCGTAGCTCTAGTCCCGCCCTTTGGCTACACCTTC. The chain couples TRBV9 to TRBJ1-2, with D hard to call. V gave up 0 bases and J gave up 7 bases, with 16 bases separating them. The CDR3 covers 15 residues. CDR1 SGDLS and CDR2 YYNGEE come from the germline V gene. Full variable domain (remainder filled in from reference TRBV9 and TRBJ1-2): DSGVTQTPKHLITATGQRVTLRCSPRSGDLSVYWYQQSLDQGLQFLIQYYNGEERAKGNILERFSAQQFPDLHSELNLSSLELGDSALYFCASSVALVPPFGYTFGSGTRLTVV.

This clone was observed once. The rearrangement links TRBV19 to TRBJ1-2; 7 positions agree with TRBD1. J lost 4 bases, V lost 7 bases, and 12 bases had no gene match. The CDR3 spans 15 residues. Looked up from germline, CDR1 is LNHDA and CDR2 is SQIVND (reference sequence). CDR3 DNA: TGTGCCAGTACTCCCACGGGGACAGCCATCTATGGCTACACCTTC. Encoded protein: CASTPTGTAIYGYTF.

This chain's CDR3 is CASSPRQGSGSPLHF. DNA of the CDR3: TGTGCCAGCAGCCCACGACAGGGCTCTGGTTCACCCCTCCACTTT. The V call is TRBV7-2, the J call TRBJ1-6; 7 bases match TRBD1. CDR1 is SGHTA and CDR2 is FQGNSA in the germline V gene. This CDR3 has 15 amino acids. V dropped 5 bases and J dropped 9; count of bases not matched to a gene: 10.

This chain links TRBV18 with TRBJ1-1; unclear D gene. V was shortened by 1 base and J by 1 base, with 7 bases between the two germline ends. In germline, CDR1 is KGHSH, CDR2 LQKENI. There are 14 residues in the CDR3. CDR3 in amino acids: CASSPQGTNTEAFF. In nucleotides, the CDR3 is TGTGCCAGCTCACCACAGGGCACGAACACTGAAGCTTTCTTT.

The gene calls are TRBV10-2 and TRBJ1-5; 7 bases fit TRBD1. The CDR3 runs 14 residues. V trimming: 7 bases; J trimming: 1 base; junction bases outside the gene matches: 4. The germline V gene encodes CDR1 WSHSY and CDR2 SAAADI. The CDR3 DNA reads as TGCGCCAGCACACAGGGACAGAGCAATCAGCCCCAGCATTTT. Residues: CASTQGQSNQPQHF.

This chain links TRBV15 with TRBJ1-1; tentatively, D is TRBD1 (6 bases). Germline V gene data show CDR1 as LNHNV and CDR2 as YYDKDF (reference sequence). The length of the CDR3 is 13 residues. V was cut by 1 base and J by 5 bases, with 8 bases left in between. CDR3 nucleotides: TGTGCCACCAGCAGAGCAGGGGAAACTGAAGCTTTCTTT. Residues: CATSRAGETEAFF.

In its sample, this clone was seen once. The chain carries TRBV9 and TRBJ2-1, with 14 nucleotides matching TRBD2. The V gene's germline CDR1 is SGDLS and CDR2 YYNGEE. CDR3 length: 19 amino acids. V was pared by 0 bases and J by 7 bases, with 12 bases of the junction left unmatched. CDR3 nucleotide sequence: TGTGCCAGCAGCGTAGTCGGGACGACTAGCGGGGGGGAAAGGAATGAGCAGTTCTTC. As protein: CASSVVGTTSGGERNEQFF.

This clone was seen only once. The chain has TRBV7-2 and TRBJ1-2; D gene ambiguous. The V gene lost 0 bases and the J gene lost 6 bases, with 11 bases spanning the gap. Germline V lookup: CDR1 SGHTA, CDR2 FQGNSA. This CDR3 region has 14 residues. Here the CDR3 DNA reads TGTGCCAGCAGCTTAGCGCTAATGGGTGATGGCTACACCTTC. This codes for CASSLALMGDGYTF.

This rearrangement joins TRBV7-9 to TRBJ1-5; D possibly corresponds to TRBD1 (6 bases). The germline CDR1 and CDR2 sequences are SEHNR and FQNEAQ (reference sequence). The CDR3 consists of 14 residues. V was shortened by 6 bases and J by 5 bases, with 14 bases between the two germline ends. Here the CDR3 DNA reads TGTGCCAGCAGTTCGTCAGGGGATCATCAGCCCCAGCATTTT. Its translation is CASSSSGDHQPQHF.

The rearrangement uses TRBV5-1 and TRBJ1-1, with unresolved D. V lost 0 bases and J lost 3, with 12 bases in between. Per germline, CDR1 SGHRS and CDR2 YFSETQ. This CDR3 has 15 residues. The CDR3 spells CASSLGPSRDTEAFF. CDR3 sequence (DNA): TGCGCCAGCAGCTTGGGACCGAGTCGGGACACTGAAGCTTTCTTT.

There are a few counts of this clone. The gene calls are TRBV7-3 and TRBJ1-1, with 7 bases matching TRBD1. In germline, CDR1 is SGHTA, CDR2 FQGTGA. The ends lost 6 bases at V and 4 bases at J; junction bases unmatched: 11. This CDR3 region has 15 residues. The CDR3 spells CASRPNRDRSTEAFF. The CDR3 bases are TGTGCCAGCAGGCCCAACCGGGACAGAAGCACTGAAGCTTTCTTT.

DNA of the CDR3: TGTGCCAGCAGTTACACGCGAGGAAGCTATGGCTACACCTTC. It specifies CASSYTRGSYGYTF. The chain combines TRBV6-5 with TRBJ1-2; D uncertain. Trimming pared 2 bases from V and 4 bases from J, leaving 11 bases between. CDR1 and CDR2 from the germline V gene are MNHEY and SVGAGI. The CDR3 runs 14 residues.

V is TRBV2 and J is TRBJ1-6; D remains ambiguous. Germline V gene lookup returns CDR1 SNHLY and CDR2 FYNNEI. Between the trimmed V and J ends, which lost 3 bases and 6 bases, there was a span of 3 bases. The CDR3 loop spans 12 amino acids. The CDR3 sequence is CASSDSNSPLHF. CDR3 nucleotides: TGTGCCAGCAGTGATAGTAATTCACCCCTCCACTTT.

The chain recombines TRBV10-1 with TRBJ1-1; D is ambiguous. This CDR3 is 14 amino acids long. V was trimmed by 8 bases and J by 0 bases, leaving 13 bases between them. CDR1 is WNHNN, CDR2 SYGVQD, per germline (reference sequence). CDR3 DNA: TGCGCCAGCCCTCTCAGTTTCATGAACACTGAAGCTTTCTTT. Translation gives CASPLSFMNTEAFF.

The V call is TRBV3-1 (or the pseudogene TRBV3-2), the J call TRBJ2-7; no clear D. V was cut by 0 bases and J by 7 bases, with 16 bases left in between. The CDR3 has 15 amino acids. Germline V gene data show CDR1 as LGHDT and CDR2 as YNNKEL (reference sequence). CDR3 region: CASSQDGNRPLEQYF. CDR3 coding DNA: TGTGCCAGCAGCCAAGATGGGAACAGACCCTTGGAGCAGTACTTC.

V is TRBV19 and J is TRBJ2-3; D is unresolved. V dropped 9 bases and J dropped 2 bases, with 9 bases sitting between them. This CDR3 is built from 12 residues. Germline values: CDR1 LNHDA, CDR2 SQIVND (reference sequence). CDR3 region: CASQDLTDTQYF. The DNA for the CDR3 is TGTGCCAGCCAGGACCTCACAGATACGCAGTATTTT.

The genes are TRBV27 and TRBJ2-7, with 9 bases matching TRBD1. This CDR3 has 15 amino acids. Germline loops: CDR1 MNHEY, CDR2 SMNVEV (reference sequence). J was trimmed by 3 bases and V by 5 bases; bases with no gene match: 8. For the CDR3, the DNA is TGTGCCAGCAGTGTCGGACAGGGGTCTCTCTACGAGCAGTACTTC. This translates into CASSVGQGSLYEQYF.

Here the CDR3 reads CASSLVAGGLEGTQYF. In DNA, the CDR3 is TGTGCCAGCAGCTTGGTAGCGGGGGGCCTCGAAGGGACCCAGTACTTC. The chain carries TRBV5-5 and TRBJ2-5; 10 nucleotides agree with TRBD2. The germline gives CDR1 SGHKS, CDR2 YYEKEE (reference sequence). With V trimmed by 0 bases and J by 7 bases, 9 bases remained unmatched. The CDR3 runs to 16 residues.

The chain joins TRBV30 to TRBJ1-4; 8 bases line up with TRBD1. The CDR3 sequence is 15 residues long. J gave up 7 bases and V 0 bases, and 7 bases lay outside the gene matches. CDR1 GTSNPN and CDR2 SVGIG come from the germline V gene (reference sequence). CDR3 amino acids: CAWSVPQGAIEKLFF. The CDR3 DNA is TGTGCCTGGAGTGTACCGCAGGGGGCCATTGAAAAACTGTTTTTT.

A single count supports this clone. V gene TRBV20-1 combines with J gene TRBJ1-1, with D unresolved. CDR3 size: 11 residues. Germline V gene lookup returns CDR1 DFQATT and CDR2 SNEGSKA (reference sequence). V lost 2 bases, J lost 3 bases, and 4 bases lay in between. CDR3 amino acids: CSARLYTEAFF. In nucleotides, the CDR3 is TGCAGTGCTAGATTGTACACTGAAGCTTTCTTT.

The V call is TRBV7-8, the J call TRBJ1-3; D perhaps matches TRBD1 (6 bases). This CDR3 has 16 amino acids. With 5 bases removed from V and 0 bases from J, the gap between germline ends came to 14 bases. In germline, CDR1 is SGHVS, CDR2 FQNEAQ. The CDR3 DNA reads TGTGCCAGCAGCCCTCTCGACAGGAGCTCTGGAAACACCATATATTTT. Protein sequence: CASSPLDRSSGNTIYF.

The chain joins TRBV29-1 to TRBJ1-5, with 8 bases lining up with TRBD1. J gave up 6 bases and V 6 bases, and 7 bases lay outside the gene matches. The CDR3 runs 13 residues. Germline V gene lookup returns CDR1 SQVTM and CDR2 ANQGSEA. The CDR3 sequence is CSVGTGRLQPQHF. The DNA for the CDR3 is TGCAGCGTCGGGACAGGACGTCTTCAGCCCCAGCATTTT.